This T cell receptor (beta chain) was sequenced during a study of shared clonotypes between healthy human individuals. TCRdb keeps only in-frame clones here, not all; method: immunoSEQ multiplex PCR. The sample yields 2 million to 2.5 million clones, 80% to 95% seen once. Germline-derived CDR1 and CDR2 are KGHSH and LQKENI. The CDR3 length is 14 residues. V shed 6 bases and J 3 bases; nucleotides not matched to a gene: 6. Naive CD4+ cells were CD45RA-selected; the remaining cells were memory. Material for sequencing was naive CD4+ T cells from PBMCs. Noted subset: CD45RA+ positively selected. The receptor's source is a man younger than 35 in good health. Some clones in this sample may be carry-over from other donors' samples. V usage is TRBV18 and J usage is TRBJ2-7, with 9 bases lining up with TRBD1. The CDR3 DNA follows: TGTGCCAGCTCCGAGGGACAGGGTGTCTACGAGCAGTACTTC. Protein sequence: CASSEGQGVYEQYF.